What follows are 27 T cell receptor beta chains derived from one specimen sequenced in a study of Graves' ophthalmopathy and Graves' hyperthyroidism. Investigators amplified TCR beta CDR3 regions from RNA transcripts. Following a first-round RT-PCR that used HTBI primers, a second-round multiplex PCR was carried out. TCRdb reprocessed the multiplex PCR reads with MiXCR, giving one entry per CDR3 protein. The profile covers approximately 160,000 distinct CDR3 sequences, with roughly two fifths appearing a single time and roughly 9% taken by the ten largest. The sequenced material came from peripheral blood. Every receptor here comes from a man aged 25-45 years with Graves' ophthalmopathy.

This clonotype has a handful of counts. V usage is TRBV12-3 or TRBV12-4 and J usage is TRBJ2-7; D is possibly TRBD1 (6 bases). The CDR3 spans 14 residues. Trimming removed 6 bases from V and 3 bases from J, with 15 bases in between. The CDR3 DNA follows: TGTGCCAGCAGCCAAGGAGGACAGCACTACGAGCAGTACTTC. It codes for CASSQGGQHYEQYF.

The chain's CDR3 is CASTSWGTGGRSYEQYF. For the CDR3, the DNA is TGTGCCAGCACCTCTTGGGGGACAGGGGGCCGCTCCTACGAGCAGTACTTC. V usage is TRBV28 and J usage is TRBJ2-7, with 12 bases matching TRBD1. V shed 7 bases, J shed 0 bases, and the junction held 10 bases outside the gene matches. There are 17 residues in the CDR3. The germline V gene encodes CDR1 MDHEN and CDR2 SYDVKM.

This clonotype was seen repeatedly, ten times or more. The chain combines TRBV20-1 with TRBJ2-4, with D tentatively TRBD2 (6 bases). Looked up from germline, CDR1 is DFQATT and CDR2 is SNEGSKA (reference sequence). The CDR3 has 12 residues. The V end lost 3 bases, the J end lost 8 bases, and 11 bases lay between the germline ends. The CDR3 bases are TGCAGTGCTAGTGCGGGGCTGGACATTCAGTACTTC. Protein sequence: CSASAGLDIQYF.

This clonotype was recorded at least ten times. The CDR3 reads CASSLNEKGRLQETQYF. CDR3 nucleotide sequence: TGTGCCAGCAGTCTGAACGAAAAGGGCCGACTCCAAGAGACCCAGTACTTC. The chain joins TRBV6-2 or TRBV6-3 to TRBJ2-5, with no clear D. CDR3 length: 17 amino acids. Trimming took 5 bases from V and 1 from J, leaving 20 bases between them. CDR1 and CDR2 from the germline V gene are MNHEY and SVGEGT.

This rearrangement joins TRBV28 to TRBJ1-6; D remains ambiguous. The CDR3 is 14 residues long. V dropped 3 bases and J dropped 7 bases, with 10 bases sitting between them. Germline CDR1 is MDHEN and CDR2 is SYDVKM. The CDR3 bases are TGTGCCAGCAGTTTGAAACAGTTAAATTCACCCCTCCACTTT. Translated: CASSLKQLNSPLHF.

This chain uses TRBV2 with TRBJ1-5; D not certain. Germline values: CDR1 SNHLY, CDR2 FYNNEI. This CDR3 is 13 amino acids long. Deletions cut 4 bases from V and 1 base from J, with 5 bases between. For the CDR3, the DNA is TGTGCCAGCAGTGTCGCAAGCAATCAGCCCCAGCATTTT. This encodes CASSVASNQPQHF.

The J gene is TRBJ2-5, the V gene TRBV7-3; D may be TRBD2 (5 bases). With 3 bases removed from V and 5 bases from J, the gap between germline ends came to 10 bases. CDR3 length: 13 amino acids. Germline V gives CDR1 SGHTA, CDR2 FQGTGA. The CDR3 DNA sequence: TGTGCCAGCAGCTTGAGCGGCGGGGAGACCCAGTACTTC. The encoded protein is CASSLSGGETQYF.

This clonotype was seen just once. V gene TRBV6-2 or TRBV6-3 combines with J gene TRBJ1-2; the D is unclear. The CDR3 is 13 amino acids. V gave up 0 bases and J gave up 5 bases, with 7 bases separating them. Germline CDR1 MNHEY, CDR2 SVGEGT. DNA for the CDR3: TGTGCCAGCAGTTACTCCGGGCAATATGGCTACACCTTC. This translates into CASSYSGQYGYTF.

The CDR3 reads CASSRGHIYGYTF. For the CDR3, the DNA is TGTGCCAGCAGCCGTGGACACATCTATGGCTACACCTTC. The rearrangement joins TRBV3-1 to TRBJ1-2, with D maybe TRBD1 (5 bases). Trimming removed 4 bases from V and 4 bases from J, with 10 bases in between. The germline V gene has CDR1 LGHDT and CDR2 YNNKEL (reference sequence). The CDR3 is 13 amino acids. Looking up the rest from reference TRBV3-1 and TRBJ1-2 gives the full variable domain: DTAVSQTPKYLVTQMGNDKSIKCEQNLGHDTMYWYKQDSKKFLKIMFSYNNKELIINETVPNRFSPKSPDKAHLNLHINSLELGDSAVYFCASSRGHIYGYTFGSGTRLTVV.

This clonotype was seen many times. The V call is TRBV6-2 or TRBV6-3, the J call TRBJ2-7; 11 bases map to TRBD2. V lost 5 bases, J lost 1 base, and 10 bases stayed unmatched. Germline lookup yields CDR1 MNHEY and CDR2 SVGEGT. This CDR3 comprises 17 residues. This CDR3 is CASSTPGLAAVSYEQYF. CDR3 in DNA: TGTGCCAGCAGTACCCCGGGACTAGCGGCGGTATCCTACGAGCAGTACTTC.

This clonotype has at least ten counts. J is TRBJ1-5 and V is TRBV7-2; D is uncertain. The CDR3 extends over 14 amino acids. Deletions cut 3 bases from V and 3 bases from J, with 9 bases between. Per germline, CDR1 SGHTA and CDR2 FQGNSA. CDR3 amino acids: CASSFDGLNQPQHF. The DNA of the CDR3 is TGTGCCAGCAGCTTCGACGGACTCAATCAGCCCCAGCATTTT.

In its sample, this clonotype was seen many times. This chain joins TRBV15 and TRBJ2-2; D perhaps matches TRBD1 (5 bases). Per the germline V gene, CDR1 is LNHNV and CDR2 is YYDKDF (reference sequence). V was trimmed by 0 bases and J by 2 bases, leaving 16 bases between them. The CDR3 runs to 18 residues. The CDR3, as DNA: TGTGCCACCAGCAGAGATCTTACCCAGGGAATAAACACCGGGGAGCTGTTTTTT. Protein sequence: CATSRDLTQGINTGELFF.

This clonotype was recorded many times. The chain recombines TRBV13 with TRBJ2-5, with 10 bases lining up with TRBD2. Germline CDR1 PRHDT, CDR2 FYEKMQ (reference sequence). V dropped 2 bases and J dropped 2; count of bases not matched to a gene: 5. The CDR3 spans 16 residues. In DNA, the CDR3 is TGTGCCAGCAGCTTACGGCTAGCGGGAGCACAAGAGACCCAGTACTTC. This encodes CASSLRLAGAQETQYF.

The sample holds many counts of this clonotype. J is TRBJ2-5 and V is TRBV24-1; the D gene is possibly TRBD2 (5 bases). The CDR3 totals 17 residues. With 4 bases removed from V and 5 bases from J, the gap between germline ends came to 22 bases. Germline V gene lookup returns CDR1 KGHDR and CDR2 SFDVKD. CDR3 sequence (DNA): TGTGCCACCAGTGACCCCACGATCAACCGGGATAGGGAGACCCAGTACTTC. Translated, it gives CATSDPTINRDRETQYF.

The chain is built from TRBV20-1 and TRBJ1-1; D gene unclear. Trimming stripped 2 bases from V and 1 base from J, with 8 bases between. The CDR3 consists of 13 residues. The germline gives CDR1 DFQATT, CDR2 SNEGSKA (reference sequence). The CDR3 DNA is TGCAGTGCTAGAAGTCGGCCGAACACTGAAGCTTTCTTT. It is translated as CSARSRPNTEAFF.

The CDR3 DNA reads as TGCAGTGCTAGCGGGAATGAAAACATTCAGTACTTC. Translating gives CSASGNENIQYF. The chain couples TRBV20-1 to TRBJ2-4; TRBD2 might be the D (5 bases). The germline gives CDR1 DFQATT, CDR2 SNEGSKA (reference sequence). This CDR3 is built from 12 residues. Trimming removed 3 bases at V and 5 bases at J, with 8 bases between.

This clonotype has ten or more counts. The chain couples TRBV9 to TRBJ2-5; 9 nucleotides line up with TRBD2. After removal of 3 bases from V and 1 base from J, the junction contained 10 bases not matched to a gene. The CDR3 is 17 amino acids. Germline V lookup: CDR1 SGDLS, CDR2 YYNGEE. CDR3 region: CASSEPRGSGSQETQYF. The CDR3 DNA sequence: TGTGCCAGCAGCGAGCCCCGGGGTAGCGGGAGCCAAGAGACCCAGTACTTC.

This clonotype was detected only once. The chain links TRBV7-6 to TRBJ2-7; 13 bases align to TRBD2. The ends lost 0 bases at V and 8 bases at J; junction bases unmatched: 7. The CDR3 contains 16 residues. Germline assignment: CDR1 SGHVS and CDR2 FNYEAQ. CDR3 sequence (DNA): TGTGCCAGCAGCTTAGCGTTCACCGGGACTAGCGGGAAGCAGTACTTC. Its protein product is CASSLAFTGTSGKQYF.

There are many counts of this clonotype. The chain uses TRBV7-2 and TRBJ1-2; D not resolved. Deletions cut 5 bases from V and 1 base from J, with 14 bases between. CDR1 is SGHTA and CDR2 is FQGNSA in the germline V gene. The CDR3 length is 15 residues. The CDR3 protein is CASSRSSSLNYGYTF. The CDR3 region has the DNA TGTGCCAGCAGCCGGAGCAGCTCACTTAACTATGGCTACACCTTC. The variable domain in full, with the rest retrieved from reference TRBV7-2 and TRBJ1-2, is GAGVSQSPSNKVTEKGKDVELRCDPISGHTALYWYRQSLGQGLEFLIYFQGNSAPDKSGLPSDRFSAERTGGSVSTLTIQRTQQEDSAVYLCASSRSSSLNYGYTFGSGTRLTVV.

The rearrangement joins TRBV7-2 to TRBJ1-6, with D maybe TRBD1 (5 bases). Germline CDR1 reads SGHTA; CDR2 reads FQGNSA. The CDR3 spans 14 residues. V was cut by 2 bases and J by 9 bases, with 11 bases left in between. The CDR3 is CASSLRDGSSPLHF. In DNA, the CDR3 is TGTGCCAGCAGCTTACGGGACGGCAGTTCACCCCTCCACTTT.

This clonotype was picked up many times. V gene TRBV20-1 combines with J gene TRBJ1-2; possibly TRBD1 for D (6 bases). This CDR3 has 15 amino acids. CDR1 is DFQATT, CDR2 SNEGSKA, per germline (reference sequence). The germline V and J ends were trimmed by 6 bases and 2 bases, with 19 bases remaining between them. The CDR3 protein is CSAQTLGGPNYGYTF. CDR3 nucleotide sequence: TGCAGTGCCCAAACGTTAGGGGGTCCCAACTATGGCTACACCTTC.

CDR3 nucleotides: TGTGCCAGCAGTGAGATGGGAGCGGCCTCCTACAATGAGCAGTTCTTC. Translation gives CASSEMGAASYNEQFF. J is TRBJ2-1 and V is TRBV6-1; D perhaps matches TRBD2 (5 bases). The CDR3 loop spans 16 amino acids. CDR1 and CDR2 (germline): MNHNS, SASEGT. V lost 3 bases, J lost 0 bases, and 12 bases lay in between.

This clonotype was observed at least ten times. The V call is TRBV10-3, the J call TRBJ2-7; weak D call: TRBD1 (6 bases). This CDR3 comprises 13 residues. V was pared by 5 bases and J by 6 bases, with 14 bases between. Per the germline V gene, CDR1 is ENHRY and CDR2 is SYGVKD. CDR3 sequence reads: CAISRDTSGEQYF. CDR3 DNA sequence: TGTGCCATCAGTCGGGACACCTCTGGCGAGCAGTACTTC.

The chain links TRBV6-1 to TRBJ1-1; maybe TRBD1 (6 bases). The ends were cut back, 6 bases at V and 4 bases at J, with 9 bases in the middle. CDR3 size: 12 residues. CDR1 MNHNS and CDR2 SASEGT come from the germline V gene. CDR3: CASRGASTEAFF. CDR3 sequence (DNA): TGTGCCAGCAGGGGGGCGAGCACTGAAGCTTTCTTT.

This clonotype has at least ten counts. This chain uses TRBV10-3 with TRBJ2-5; 7 positions agree with TRBD2. This CDR3 contains 17 residues. In germline, CDR1 is ENHRY, CDR2 SYGVKD. Trimming took 0 bases from V and 9 from J; bases not matched to a gene: 16. The DNA for the CDR3 is TGTGCCATCAGTGAGTCGGGGCGTGGGAGGGCCCGAGGGGCCCAGTACTTC. This sequence encodes CAISESGRGRARGAQYF.

This clonotype was detected only once. V usage is TRBV7-8 and J usage is TRBJ1-2, with a tentative D call TRBD1 (6 bases). Germline CDR1 and CDR2: SGHVS and FQNEAQ. CDR3 length equals 18 residues. The V and J ends lost 0 bases and 0 bases respectively, with 17 bases between them. In DNA, the CDR3 is TGTGCCAGCAGCTTAGCCGGTGGGGGCCTAACTGCTAACTATGGCTACACCTTC. Translation: CASSLAGGGLTANYGYTF.

This clonotype was seen at least ten times. V gene TRBV6-2 or TRBV6-3 combines with J gene TRBJ2-7; TRBD2 is a possible D gene (5 bases). In germline, CDR1 is MNHEY, CDR2 SVGEGT. The CDR3 runs 14 residues. V was cut by 8 bases and J by 7 bases, with 21 bases left in between. CDR3 nucleotide sequence: TGTGCCAGCCTCCCCGGGGAGACACTACGGGAGCAGTACTTC. This codes for CASLPGETLREQYF.